The 10 T cell receptor beta chains below come from one sample, sequenced in a study of PD-1 blockade in classical Hodgkin lymphoma. Brentuximab vedotin exposure varied among the patients, all of whom had relapsed after autologous stem cell transplantation. Assay used: immunoSEQ multiplex PCR; TCRdb lists only in-frame clones, some missing. The sample consists of fewer than 90,000 clones, roughly nine tenths of them appearing once. The material sequenced was peripheral blood mononuclear cells (PBMCs), taken at baseline. These receptor sequences come from a human donor with classical Hodgkin lymphoma.

The CDR3 DNA reads TGTGCCAGCAGTGACACCCCGGCACCGCGCAAAGCTTTCTTT. Translation gives CASSDTPAPRKAFF. The chain is built from TRBV6-5 and TRBJ1-1; no clear D. CDR3 length: 14 amino acids. Trimming shortened V by 5 bases and J by 9 bases, and 19 bases separated the two germline ends. Germline CDR1 MNHEY, CDR2 SVGAGI.

This sequence joins TRBV18 and TRBJ2-5, with D perhaps being TRBD1 or TRBD2 (5 bases each). The CDR3 is made up of 14 amino acids. V was cut by 3 bases and J by 5 bases, with 13 bases left in between. CDR1 KGHSH and CDR2 LQKENI come from the germline V gene. The CDR3 DNA reads as TGTGCCAGCTCACCGAATCAGGGACGGGAGACCCAGTACTTC. It encodes CASSPNQGRETQYF.

The chain recombines TRBV5-6 with TRBJ2-5, with 9 bases identical to TRBD2. Looked up from germline, CDR1 is SGHDT and CDR2 is YYEEEE. The CDR3 is made up of 16 amino acids. The J segment lost 1 base and the V segment lost 4 bases, leaving 8 bases of the junction unmatched. CDR3 residues: CASSRKLAGIQETQYF. The CDR3 DNA follows: TGTGCCAGCAGCCGGAAGCTAGCGGGAATCCAAGAGACCCAGTACTTC.

The V and J genes are TRBV2 and TRBJ2-2, with D unresolved. The CDR3 runs to 13 residues. Trimming took 2 bases from V and 5 from J, leaving 6 bases between them. CDR1 is SNHLY and CDR2 is FYNNEI in the germline V gene. The CDR3 sequence is CASSERWTGELFF. In nucleotides, the CDR3 is TGTGCCAGCAGTGAACGGTGGACCGGGGAGCTGTTTTTT.

The gene calls are TRBV2 and TRBJ1-5; 8 positions agree with TRBD1. The V gene end was trimmed by 8 bases and the J gene end by 5 bases; junction bases not matched to a gene: 11. Germline V CDR1 and CDR2: SNHLY, FYNNEI. The CDR3 runs to 15 residues. The CDR3 DNA is TGTGCCAGCGGAATTCAGGGGGCGTGGGATCAGCCCCAGCATTTT. This translates into CASGIQGAWDQPQHF.

The chain recombines TRBV11-2 with TRBJ2-7; 8 bases align to TRBD1. V dropped 4 bases and J dropped 6; count of bases not matched to a gene: 8. The CDR3 sequence is 14 residues long. The V gene's germline CDR1 is SGHAT and CDR2 FQNNGV. CDR3 residues: CASSSWTGKGEQYF. The CDR3 coding sequence is TGTGCCAGCAGCTCCTGGACAGGGAAGGGCGAGCAGTACTTC.

The CDR3 coding sequence is TGTGCCAGTAGTATGGACGGGGACTATGGCTACACCTTC. It codes for CASSMDGDYGYTF. This chain joins TRBV19 and TRBJ1-2; D not resolved. Germline CDR1 is LNHDA and CDR2 is SQIVND (reference sequence). The CDR3 is made up of 13 amino acids. Trimming removed 3 bases from V and 3 bases from J, with 8 bases in between.

This sequence joins TRBV19 and TRBJ1-1; D remains ambiguous. This CDR3 is 21 amino acids long. V was pared by 3 bases and J by 4 bases, with 33 bases between. Germline V gives CDR1 LNHDA, CDR2 SQIVND (reference sequence). Here the CDR3 reads CASSIKGRKKGYVAVCTEAFF. For the CDR3, the DNA is TGTGCCAGTAGTATCAAGGGCCGAAAAAAGGGATACGTCGCGGTGTGCACTGAAGCTTTCTTT.

The chain combines TRBV29-1 with TRBJ2-7; 8 bases fit TRBD2. Germline values: CDR1 SQVTM, CDR2 ANQGSEA. Unmatched junction bases numbered 8, after V lost 6 bases and J lost 4 bases. This CDR3 has 13 amino acids. The CDR3 here is CSVNSGNWYEQYF. The CDR3 DNA reads as TGCAGCGTAAATAGCGGGAACTGGTACGAGCAGTACTTC.

The J gene is TRBJ2-2, the V gene TRBV14; D is perhaps TRBD1 (5 bases). V gave up 0 bases and J gave up 6 bases, with 17 bases separating them. Germline assignment: CDR1 SGHDN and CDR2 FVKESK. This CDR3 is 17 amino acids long. In nucleotides, the CDR3 is TGTGCCAGCAGCCAAGATCATCTGCCAGGGCGTCCCGGGGAGCTGTTTTTT. Translating gives CASSQDHLPGRPGELFF. Full variable domain (outside the CDR3, taken from reference TRBV14 and TRBJ2-2): EAGVTQFPSHSVIEKGQTVTLRCDPISGHDNLYWYRRVMGKEIKFLLHFVKESKQDESGMPNNRFLAERTGGTYSTLKVQPAELEDSGVYFCASSQDHLPGRPGELFFGEGSRLTVL.